This T cell receptor (beta chain) is from a study of tumor-infiltrating lymphocytes in localized non-small cell lung cancer. Study summary: Resected tumor was paired with non-adjacent uninvolved lung from the same patient. Study-wide points: No link was found between tumor T-cell fraction and recurrence-free survival. IM1 and IM2 tumors showed no difference in T-cell fraction. Only some patients had TCR sequencing, depending on available tissue.

Concerning this clone itself: What it binds is unknown.

The length of the CDR3 is 15 residues. Germline V gives CDR1 SQVTM, CDR2 ANQGSEA. The J segment lost 0 bases and the V segment lost 7 bases, leaving 10 bases of the junction unmatched. Profiling relied on immunoSEQ multiplex PCR, and the TCRdb table lists in-frame clones only, not all of them. The sample has around 16,000 clones; over 55% are singletons. This chain connects TRBV29-1 to TRBJ1-1; 8 positions match TRBD1. This TCR was sampled from a human donor with non-small cell lung cancer. Sequencing was done on a sample of lung tumor tissue. The DNA of the CDR3 is TGCAGCGCTCTAGCCGGGACAGGCATGAACACTGAAGCTTTCTTT. It translates to CSALAGTGMNTEAFF.